This entry describes one T cell receptor (beta chain). This entry comes from a study of blood T cell repertoires in COVID-19. Looking at the study overall: Spain, Italy and the United States supplied samples that represented acute and convalescent COVID-19.

V lost 6 bases and J 1 base, leaving 12 bases between the germline ends. The germline V gene encodes CDR1 SEHNR and CDR2 FQNEAQ (reference sequence). This CDR3 comprises 14 residues. Per the authors' pipeline: Cell counts per sample came from amplifying reference gene primers. Only in-frame clones appear in the TCRdb table, and some are missing; sequencing was by immunoSEQ multiplex PCR. Clonal size and the V and J genes are those of that table, whereas D and trimming came from the DNA. Of about 200,000 clones listed, over 75% are singletons. Sequenced input: peripheral blood. This clonotype originated in a human donor in a cohort sampled during active COVID-19. The gene calls are TRBV7-9 and TRBJ2-5; tentative D call: TRBD2 (6 bases). The CDR3 is CASRTLGGQETQYF. DNA of the CDR3: TGTGCCAGCAGGACACTGGGGGGCCAAGAGACCCAGTACTTC.